This T cell receptor (beta chain) was captured by sequencing in a study of T cell changes during pregnancy in multiple sclerosis. The assay was immunoSEQ multiplex PCR, and TCRdb's table has in-frame clones only and misses some. The sample contains around 29,000 clones, more than 85% of which appear only once. The TCR comes from a female donor in good health, enrolled as a control in a pregnancy study. The sample in question was CD4+ T cells from peripheral blood mononuclear cells, obtained in the first trimester of pregnancy.

The CDR3 region is CASSPGHPSTDTQYF. CDR3 nucleotides: TGTGCCAGCAGCCCGGGACACCCTAGCACAGATACGCAGTATTTT. The chain couples TRBV7-3 to TRBJ2-3; D perhaps matches TRBD1 (6 bases). CDR1 and CDR2 from the germline V gene are SGHTA and FQGTGA. The CDR3 is 15 amino acids. Trimming shortened V by 5 bases and J by 0 bases, and 12 bases separated the two germline ends.